The 2 T cell receptor beta chains in this list originate from one sample, sequenced in a study of human T cells and chemical hapten exposure. Extraction of total RNA was performed on unfractionated whole blood. Each CDR3 protein gets one entry after TCRdb re-called the 5' RACE reads with MiXCR. The sample carries more than 140,000 distinct CDR3 sequences, 4.1% recorded once. These receptor sequences come from a female donor in good health.

There are many counts of this clonotype. The chain recombines TRBV25-1 with TRBJ1-5, with D unresolved. The CDR3 totals 16 residues. Trimming removed 4 bases at V and 0 bases at J, with 13 bases between. Germline CDR1 is MGHDK and CDR2 is SYGVNS. The CDR3 nucleotides read TGTGCCAGCAGTGTTCAGGCCCGTTATAGCAATCAGCCCCAGCATTTT. It yields the protein CASSVQARYSNQPQHF.

This clonotype appeared many times. The V gene is TRBV6-2 or TRBV6-3, the J gene TRBJ2-1, with 8 bases aligning to TRBD2. The trim removed 5 bases at V and 9 bases at J, leaving 6 bases unmatched. This CDR3 spans 13 amino acids. CDR1 and CDR2 from the germline V gene are MNHEY and SVGEGT. The CDR3 protein is CASSPTSVVEQFF. CDR3 bases: TGTGCCAGCAGTCCGACTAGCGTGGTTGAGCAGTTCTTC.